This entry concerns a single TCR beta chain. In the authors' methods: How many nucleated cells were present was estimated from reference gene primer amplification. Some clones are missing from TCRdb's copy, which holds only in-frame ones; the method was immunoSEQ multiplex PCR. V and J calls and clone size are as listed in that table; D and trimming were resolved from the DNA. Of some 140,000 clones in the sample, approximately 84% were seen once. V lost 0 bases to trimming and J lost 2 bases, with 7 bases between them. This CDR3 is built from 14 residues. The V gene's germline CDR1 is SGDLS and CDR2 YYNGEE. The data originate from a study of blood T cell repertoires in COVID-19.

The chain recombines TRBV9 with TRBJ2-3; D remains unclear. Sequences were obtained from PBMCs or T cells enriched from blood (not recorded which). The TCR was taken from a man aged 40-49 years with acute COVID-19. The CDR3 DNA reads as TGTGCCAGCAGCGTAGCTCCAGACACAGATACGCAGTATTTT. Translating gives CASSVAPDTDTQYF.